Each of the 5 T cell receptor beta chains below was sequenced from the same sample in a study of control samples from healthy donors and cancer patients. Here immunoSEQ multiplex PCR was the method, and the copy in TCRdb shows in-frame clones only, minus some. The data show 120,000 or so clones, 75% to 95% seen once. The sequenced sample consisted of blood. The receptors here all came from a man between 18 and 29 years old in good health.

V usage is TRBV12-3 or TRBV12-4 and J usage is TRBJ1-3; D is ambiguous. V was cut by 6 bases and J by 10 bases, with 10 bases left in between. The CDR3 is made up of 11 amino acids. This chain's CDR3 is CASSPSGTIYF. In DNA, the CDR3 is TGTGCCAGCAGCCCAAGCGGTACCATATATTTT.

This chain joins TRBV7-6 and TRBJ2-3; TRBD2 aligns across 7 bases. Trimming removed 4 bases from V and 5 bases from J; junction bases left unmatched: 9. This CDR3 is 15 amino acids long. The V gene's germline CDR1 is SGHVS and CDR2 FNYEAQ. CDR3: CASSWTSGRVDTQYF. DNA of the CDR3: TGTGCCAGCAGCTGGACTAGTGGGAGGGTAGATACGCAGTATTTT.

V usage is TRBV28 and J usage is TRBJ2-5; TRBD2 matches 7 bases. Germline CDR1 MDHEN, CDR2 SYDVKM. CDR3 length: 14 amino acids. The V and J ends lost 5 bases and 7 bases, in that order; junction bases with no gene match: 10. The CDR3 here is CASSLGGGMGTQYF. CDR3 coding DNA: TGTGCCAGCAGTCTGGGGGGGGGAATGGGGACCCAGTACTTC.

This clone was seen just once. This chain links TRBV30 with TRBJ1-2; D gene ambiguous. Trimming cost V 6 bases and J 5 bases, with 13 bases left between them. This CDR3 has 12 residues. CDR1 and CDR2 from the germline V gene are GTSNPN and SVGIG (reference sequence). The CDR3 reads CACRTAGYGYTF. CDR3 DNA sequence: TGTGCCTGTCGGACGGCGGGTTATGGCTACACCTTC.

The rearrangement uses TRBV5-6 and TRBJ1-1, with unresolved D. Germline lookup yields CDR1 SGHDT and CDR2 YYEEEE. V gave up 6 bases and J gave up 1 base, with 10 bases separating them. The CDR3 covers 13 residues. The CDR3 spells CASTLGKNTEAFF. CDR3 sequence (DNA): TGTGCCAGCACCCTGGGGAAGAACACTGAAGCTTTCTTT.